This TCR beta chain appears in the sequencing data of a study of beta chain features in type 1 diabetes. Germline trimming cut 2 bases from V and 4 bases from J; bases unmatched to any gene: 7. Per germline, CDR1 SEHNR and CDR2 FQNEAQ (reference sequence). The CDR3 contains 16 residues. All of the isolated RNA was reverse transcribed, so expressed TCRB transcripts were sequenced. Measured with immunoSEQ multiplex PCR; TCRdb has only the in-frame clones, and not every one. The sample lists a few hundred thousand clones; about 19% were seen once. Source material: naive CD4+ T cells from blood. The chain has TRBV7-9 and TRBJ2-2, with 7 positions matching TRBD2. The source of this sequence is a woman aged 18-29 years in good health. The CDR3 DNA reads TGTGCCAGCAGCTTACTGGGAGGGCCGGGCACCGGGGAGCTGTTTTTT. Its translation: CASSLLGGPGTGELFF.